Given below is one T cell receptor beta chain in context. Its specificity is not known. This record comes from a study of cytomegalovirus exposure and HLA in healthy donors. Study-wide background: Unique TCRs numbering about 87 million, obtained from HLA-typed donors, made up an early data release. Broader study findings: Within a later analysis, the majority of CMV-associated TCR beta chains appeared HLA-restricted. About 87% or about 30% of the time was how often most TCR beta V segments were productive, according to an earlier analysis.

The PCR contained 60 Vbeta and 13 Jbeta primers. This table comes from immunoSEQ multiplex PCR, and its TCRdb copy is limited to in-frame clones, with some not included. The sample has fewer than 250,000 clones; around 80% are singletons. Germline lookup yields CDR1 SGHRS and CDR2 YFSETQ. The J segment lost 6 bases and the V segment lost 4 bases, leaving 10 bases of the junction unmatched. The CDR3 sequence is 14 residues long. Sequenced input: PBMCs. This chain connects TRBV5-1 to TRBJ2-7, with TRBD2 identical over 7 bases. The receptor was derived from a middle-aged man in good health and CMV-seropositive. The CDR3 spells CASSHPGGTTEQYF. CDR3 coding DNA: TGCGCCAGCAGCCATCCCGGGGGGACCACCGAGCAGTACTTC.